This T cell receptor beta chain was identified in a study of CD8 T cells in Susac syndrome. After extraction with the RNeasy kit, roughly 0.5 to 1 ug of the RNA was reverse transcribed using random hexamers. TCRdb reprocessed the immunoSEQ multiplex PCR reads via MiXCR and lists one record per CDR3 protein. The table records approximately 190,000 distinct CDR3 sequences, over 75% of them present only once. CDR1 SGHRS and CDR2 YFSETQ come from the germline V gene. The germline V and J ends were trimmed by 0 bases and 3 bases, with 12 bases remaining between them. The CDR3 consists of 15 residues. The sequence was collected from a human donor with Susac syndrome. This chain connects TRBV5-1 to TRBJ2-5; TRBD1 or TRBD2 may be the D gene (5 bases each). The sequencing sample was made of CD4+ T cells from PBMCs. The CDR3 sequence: CASSLAGRTEETQYF. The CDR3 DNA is TGCGCCAGCAGCTTGGCGGGACGAACAGAAGAGACCCAGTACTTC.